These T cell receptor beta chains were read from a single sample in a study of T cell responses to AZD1222 COVID-19 vaccine. Here immunoSEQ multiplex PCR was the method, and the copy in TCRdb shows in-frame clones only, minus some. Here the sample spans around 53,000 clones, approximately 85% being singletons. Sequenced here: peripheral blood, sampled on day 0 of MenACWY control vaccination. These receptors all come from an adult in good health. Each CDR3 is given with its conserved first and last residue. D genes are given only for firm matches. Clone size is shown for a subset of rows, as once, few, many or a class of expanded clone.

cdr3_aa	cdr3_nt	v_call	j_call	d_call	clone_size
CASSIGGVMKEKLFF	TGTGCCAGTAGTATCGGGGGCGTTATGAAAGAAAAACTGTTTTTT	TRBV19	TRBJ1-4	NA	NA
CASSEQGSGTQYF	TGTGCCAGCAGTGAACAGGGGTCGGGGACCCAGTACTTC	TRBV7-3	TRBJ2-5	TRBD1	NA
CASSPGQSSGNTIYF	TGTGCCAGCAGCCCGGGCCAGAGCTCTGGAAACACCATATATTTT	TRBV11-2	TRBJ1-3	NA	NA
CASIQTQGKNTEAFF	TGTGCCAGCATCCAGACGCAGGGAAAGAACACTGAAGCTTTCTTT	TRBV7-9	TRBJ1-1	NA	NA
CASSLVSGAYEQYF	TGTGCCAGCAGCTTAGTCTCAGGGGCCTACGAGCAGTACTTC	TRBV11-2	TRBJ2-7	NA	NA
CASSPRDRDFGNTIYF	TGTGCCAGCAGCCCCCGGGACAGGGATTTTGGAAACACCATATATTTT	TRBV5-4	TRBJ1-3	TRBD1	NA
CASSFQHGYTF	TGTGCCAGCAGTTTCCAACATGGCTACACCTTC	TRBV28	TRBJ1-2	NA	NA
CASSLATSGRRGSHEQFF	TGTGCCAGCAGCTTAGCGACAAGCGGGAGGCGTGGGTCCCATGAGCAGTTCTTC	TRBV7-2	TRBJ2-1	TRBD2	NA
CAWSSLGGYNEQFF	TGTGCCTGGAGCTCTCTTGGCGGCTACAATGAGCAGTTCTTC	TRBV30	TRBJ2-1	NA	once
CATSDWDRGAGEQYF	TGTGCCACCAGCGATTGGGACAGGGGGGCCGGCGAGCAGTACTTC	TRBV15	TRBJ2-7	TRBD1	few
CASSQERTSAEQFF	TGTGCCAGCAGCCAAGAGAGGACTAGCGCAGAGCAGTTCTTC	TRBV3-1/TRBV3-2	TRBJ2-1	TRBD2	NA
CASTRTSNQPQHF	TGTGCCAGCACGAGAACTAGTAATCAGCCCCAGCATTTT	TRBV28	TRBJ1-5	NA	NA
CASSPRLNTEAFF	TGTGCCAGCTCACCGCGTCTGAACACTGAAGCTTTCTTT	TRBV18	TRBJ1-1	NA	NA
CASSYGGRLGNTIYF	TGTGCCAGCAGTTATGGGGGGCGACTTGGAAACACCATATATTTT	TRBV6-2/TRBV6-3	TRBJ1-3	NA	NA
CASSIGQGGQPQHF	TGTGCCAGTAGTATTGGGCAGGGAGGTCAGCCCCAGCATTTT	TRBV19	TRBJ1-5	NA	NA
CASSTGTSGRNEQFF	TGTGCCAGCAGCACCGGGACTAGCGGGAGAAATGAGCAGTTCTTC	TRBV28	TRBJ2-1	TRBD2	NA
CASHRDSNQGGYF	TGTGCCAGTCACCGGGACTCTAACCAAGGGGGGTATTTT	TRBV28	TRBJ2-3	NA	NA